This record concerns one T cell receptor (beta chain) sequence. What it binds is unknown. J was trimmed by 0 bases and V by 1 base; bases with no gene match: 6. Looked up from germline, CDR1 is SGHDN and CDR2 is FVKESK. The CDR3 spans 17 residues. PCR was performed using 60 Vbeta and 13 Jbeta primers. The data were produced by immunoSEQ multiplex PCR, yet TCRdb's version contains in-frame clones alone and is incomplete. This repertoire shows tens of thousands of clones, nearly 80% found once; its top ten account for 3% to 3.5%. This sample is drawn from a study of cytomegalovirus exposure and HLA in healthy donors. At the level of the study: Ancestry clustering placed 70% to 90% of some 400 genotyped donors in the Caucasian-associated cluster.

Study-wide findings and caveats: Using a false discovery rate of 0.05, a later analysis showed that 15,000 to 20,000 TCR beta sequences were associated with HLA alleles.

Healthy people donating bone marrow made up the donors. Sequencing was performed on PBMCs. This clonotype was sampled from a middle-aged woman in good health and CMV-seronegative. The chain combines TRBV14 with TRBJ2-1, with 7 bases aligning to TRBD2. DNA of the CDR3: TGTGCCAGCAGCCAAGGGAAGGGCGGGAGCTCCTACAATGAGCAGTTCTTC. The encoded protein is CASSQGKGGSSYNEQFF.